Described below is a single TCR beta chain sequence and its context. This specimen belongs to a study of shared T cell receptors in the human thymus. The CDR3 loop spans 15 amino acids. The ends were cut back, 5 bases at V and 0 bases at J, with 11 bases in the middle. Looked up from germline, CDR1 is SNHLY and CDR2 is FYNNEI. Clones were sequenced by immunoSEQ multiplex PCR, and TCRdb holds only the in-frame ones, with some missing. The sample contains some 400,000 clones, approximately 95% of which appear only once. The source is a human donor. The rearrangement uses TRBV2 and TRBJ1-5; D gene uncertain. The sample consisted of thymocytes. The CDR3: CASSLGGYSNQPQHF. As DNA, the CDR3 is TGTGCCAGCAGTCTGGGTGGGTATAGCAATCAGCCCCAGCATTTT.